The 15 T cell receptor beta chains given below trace back to one sample, sequenced in a study of blood T cell repertoires in COVID-19. The data were produced by immunoSEQ multiplex PCR, yet TCRdb's version contains in-frame clones alone and is incomplete. This sample carries 190,000 or so clones, around nine tenths of them seen once, and the ten largest clones take around 2.7%. The sequenced sample consisted of peripheral blood. These receptors originate from a man aged 40-50 years with active or convalescent COVID-19.

This chain links TRBV27 with TRBJ1-1, with 10 bases matching TRBD1. The CDR3 runs 14 residues. CDR1 is MNHEY, CDR2 SMNVEV, per germline (reference sequence). V trimming: 2 bases; J trimming: 7 bases; junction bases outside the gene matches: 4. CDR3 nucleotide sequence: TGTGCCAGCAGTTTAGGGACAGGGGTGGGTGAAGCTTTCTTT. Residues: CASSLGTGVGEAFF.

The chain has TRBV6-5 and TRBJ2-2; D perhaps matches TRBD2 (5 bases). The length of the CDR3 is 14 residues. Germline V gene data show CDR1 as MNHEY and CDR2 as SVGAGI. The V gene lost 10 bases and the J gene lost 6 bases, with 18 bases spanning the gap. The chain's CDR3 is CAILRDFKPGELFF. The CDR3 DNA follows: TGTGCCATCCTCCGGGATTTTAAACCCGGGGAGCTGTTTTTT.

The J gene is TRBJ2-5, the V gene TRBV29-1; no reliable D call. The CDR3 is 11 residues long. CDR1 is SQVTM, CDR2 ANQGSEA, per germline. The ends were cut back, 6 bases at V and 7 bases at J, with 12 bases in the middle. CDR3 DNA: TGCAGCGTCCTCTTCTCCGGGACCCAGTACTTC. Protein: CSVLFSGTQYF.

The chain employs TRBV7-2 and TRBJ2-6; a weak D match, TRBD1 (5 bases). V gave up 6 bases and J gave up 4 bases, with 13 bases separating them. The CDR3 runs 15 residues. Germline assignment: CDR1 SGHTA and CDR2 FQGNSA. CDR3 sequence reads: CASSSQGIGANVLTF. Written as DNA, the CDR3 is TGTGCCAGCAGTTCCCAGGGAATCGGGGCCAACGTCCTGACTTTC.

CDR3 sequence reads: CASSHPRDRDNIQYF. The CDR3 nucleotides are TGTGCCAGCAGCCATCCCCGGGACAGGGACAACATTCAGTACTTC. The chain employs TRBV4-2 and TRBJ2-4; 9 bases fit TRBD1. V lost 3 bases, J lost 7 bases, and 7 bases stayed unmatched. Germline values: CDR1 LGHNA, CDR2 YNFKEQ. CDR3 length: 15 residues.

The chain is built from TRBV19 and TRBJ2-7; 10 bases are a match to TRBD2. J gave up 2 bases and V 4 bases, and 5 bases lay outside the gene matches. Germline V gene lookup returns CDR1 LNHDA and CDR2 SQIVND (reference sequence). The CDR3 runs 15 residues. The CDR3 protein is CASSTLAGDTYEQYF. CDR3 nucleotides: TGTGCCAGTAGTACCCTAGCGGGAGATACCTACGAGCAGTACTTC.

The V call is TRBV7-8, the J call TRBJ1-4; D perhaps matches TRBD1 (5 bases). The CDR3 is made up of 15 amino acids. The germline V gene has CDR1 SGHVS and CDR2 FQNEAQ. V dropped 3 bases and J dropped 7 bases, with 15 bases sitting between them. The CDR3 region has the DNA TGTGCCAGCAGCTTCCTGGGGGGGAGGGCTGAAAAACTGTTTTTT. The encoded protein is CASSFLGGRAEKLFF.

The chain uses TRBV28 and TRBJ1-1, with 12 bases aligning to TRBD1. After removal of 5 bases from V and 0 bases from J, the junction contained 10 bases not matched to a gene. CDR1 and CDR2 (germline): MDHEN, SYDVKM. The CDR3 is 18 amino acids. The CDR3 loop is CASSLGTGGVDMNTEAFF. The CDR3 bases are TGTGCCAGCAGTCTGGGGACAGGGGGCGTTGATATGAACACTGAAGCTTTCTTT.

The chain recombines TRBV7-2 with TRBJ1-5; D possibly corresponds to TRBD1 (6 bases). The germline V gene has CDR1 SGHTA and CDR2 FQGNSA. The CDR3 length is 15 residues. The ends were cut back, 1 base at V and 4 bases at J, with 11 bases in the middle. The CDR3 reads CASSLEGQSNQPQHF. The DNA of the CDR3 is TGTGCCAGCAGCTTAGAAGGACAGAGTAATCAGCCCCAGCATTTT.

This clone was counted only a few times. The V and J genes are TRBV2 and TRBJ2-1; TRBD2 aligns across 10 bases. From germline, CDR1 is SNHLY and CDR2 FYNNEI. The CDR3 loop spans 15 amino acids. Losses at the gene ends were 10 bases for V and 2 bases for J; bases not matched to a gene: 8. The CDR3 region has the DNA TGTGCCACCCGACTAGCGGGCACCCCCTACAATGAGCAGTTCTTC. Protein sequence: CATRLAGTPYNEQFF. The complete variable domain, with remaining parts taken from reference TRBV2 and TRBJ2-1, reads EPEVTQTPSHQVTQMGQEVILRCVPISNHLYFYWYRQILGQKVEFLVSFYNNEISEKSEIFDDQFSVERPDGSNFTLKIRSTKLEDSAMYFCATRLAGTPYNEQFFGPGTRLTVL.

The chain combines TRBV9 with TRBJ2-1; TRBD2 might be the D (5 bases). V was pared by 0 bases and J by 9 bases, with 10 bases between. The CDR3 length is 13 residues. Germline V CDR1 and CDR2: SGDLS, YYNGEE. CDR3 sequence: CASSVGLRVEQFF. CDR3 DNA sequence: TGTGCCAGCAGCGTAGGACTAAGGGTTGAGCAGTTCTTC.

This chain connects TRBV6-2 or TRBV6-3 to TRBJ1-2; a possible D gene is TRBD1 (5 bases). V was pared by 4 bases and J by 8 bases, with 11 bases between. Per the germline V gene, CDR1 is MNHEY and CDR2 is SVGEGT. The CDR3 spans 12 residues. CDR3: CASSSTGHGYTF. The CDR3 DNA is TGTGCCAGCAGTTCCACAGGTCACGGCTACACCTTC.

CDR3 sequence (DNA): TGCGCCAGCAGCCAAAGCGAATCCTACAATGAGCAGTTCTTC. It specifies CASSQSESYNEQFF. The chain combines TRBV4-1 with TRBJ2-1; no firm D call. The length of the CDR3 is 14 residues. Germline V gives CDR1 MGHRA, CDR2 YSYEKL. V lost 2 bases to trimming and J lost 1 base, with 6 bases between them.

The chain links TRBV4-1 to TRBJ1-4; 9 nucleotides agree with TRBD1. Germline trimming cut 0 bases from V and 6 bases from J; bases unmatched to any gene: 5. The germline V gene encodes CDR1 MGHRA and CDR2 YSYEKL. The CDR3 has 16 amino acids. As DNA, the CDR3 is TGCGCCAGCAGCCAAGATATGGGACAGGGTGATGAAAAACTGTTTTTT. Translation gives CASSQDMGQGDEKLFF.

The chain carries TRBV11-2 and TRBJ2-2; D perhaps matches TRBD1 (5 bases). The CDR3 runs to 15 residues. Trimming left V 1 base short and J 3 bases short, with 9 bases between. Per germline, CDR1 SGHAT and CDR2 FQNNGV. The chain's CDR3 is CASSLVSQDTGELFF. CDR3 coding DNA: TGTGCCAGCAGCTTAGTGTCACAGGACACCGGGGAGCTGTTTTTT.